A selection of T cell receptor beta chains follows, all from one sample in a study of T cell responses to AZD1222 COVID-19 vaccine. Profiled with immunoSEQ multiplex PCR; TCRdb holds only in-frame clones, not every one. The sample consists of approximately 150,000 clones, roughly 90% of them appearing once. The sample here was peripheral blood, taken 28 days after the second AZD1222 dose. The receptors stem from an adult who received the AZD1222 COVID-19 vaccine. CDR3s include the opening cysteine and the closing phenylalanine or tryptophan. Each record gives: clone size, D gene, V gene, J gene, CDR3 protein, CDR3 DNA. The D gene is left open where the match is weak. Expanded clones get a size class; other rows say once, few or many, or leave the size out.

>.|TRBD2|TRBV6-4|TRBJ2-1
CASSPSSGGMGEQFF
TGTGCCAGCAGTCCCTCTAGCGGGGGTATGGGGGAGCAGTTCTTC
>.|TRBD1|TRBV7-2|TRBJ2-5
CASSHTPGQGETQYF
TGTGCCAGCAGCCACACTCCGGGACAGGGAGAGACCCAGTACTTC
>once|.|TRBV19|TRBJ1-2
CASSTWGSHGYTF
TGTGCCAGTAGTACCTGGGGGTCTCATGGCTACACCTTC
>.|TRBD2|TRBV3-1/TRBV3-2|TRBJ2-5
CASSPGLAGKRVETQYF
TGTGCCAGCAGCCCGGGACTAGCGGGAAAGCGGGTAGAGACCCAGTACTTC
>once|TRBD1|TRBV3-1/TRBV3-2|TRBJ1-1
CASSPWGQGGTEAFF
TGTGCCAGCAGCCCTTGGGGACAGGGGGGCACTGAAGCTTTCTTT
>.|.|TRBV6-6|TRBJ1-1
CASSYGGTIEAFF
TGTGCCAGCAGTTACGGGGGTACGATTGAAGCTTTCTTT
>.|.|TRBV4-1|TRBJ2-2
CASSQIPADPRTGELFF
TGCGCCAGCAGCCAAATCCCCGCGGACCCTAGAACCGGGGAGCTGTTTTTT
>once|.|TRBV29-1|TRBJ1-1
CSGGRQNTEAFF
TGCAGCGGGGGACGGCAGAACACTGAAGCTTTCTTT
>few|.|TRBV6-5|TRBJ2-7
CASSQDGGGEQYF
TGTGCCAGCAGTCAGGACGGAGGGGGCGAGCAGTACTTC
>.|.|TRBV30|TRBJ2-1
CAWSVLTLANEQFF
TGTGCCTGGAGTGTATTGACGCTAGCCAATGAGCAGTTCTTC
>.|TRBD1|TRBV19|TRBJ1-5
CASSIRPGTGISNQPQHF
TGTGCCAGTAGTATTCGTCCCGGGACAGGGATCAGCAATCAGCCCCAGCATTTT
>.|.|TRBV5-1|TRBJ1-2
CASRSNLAYGYTF
TGCGCCAGCCGAAGCAACCTAGCCTATGGCTACACCTTC
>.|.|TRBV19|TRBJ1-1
CASSYPGWNTEAFF
TGTGCCAGTAGTTACCCAGGATGGAACACTGAAGCTTTCTTT
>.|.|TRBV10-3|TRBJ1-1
CAIKGNTEAFF
TGTGCCATCAAGGGGAACACTGAAGCTTTCTTT
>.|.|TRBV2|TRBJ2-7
CARTWGSEQYF
TGTGCCAGAACTTGGGGGAGCGAGCAGTACTTC
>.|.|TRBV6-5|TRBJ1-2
CASSYAQGYGYTF
TGTGCCAGCAGTTACGCACAGGGCTATGGCTACACCTTC
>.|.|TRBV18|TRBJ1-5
CASSPLPLARPQHF
TGTGCCAGCTCACCACTCCCTCTAGCGCGGCCCCAGCATTTT
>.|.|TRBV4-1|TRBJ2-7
CASSPEGAGYEQYF
TGCGCCAGCAGCCCGGAGGGGGCGGGTTACGAGCAGTACTTC
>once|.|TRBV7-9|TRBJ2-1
CASSWTDPIYNEQFF
TGTGCCAGCAGCTGGACGGACCCCATCTACAATGAGCAGTTCTTC
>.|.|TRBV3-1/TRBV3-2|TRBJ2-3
CASSQDLQGSGTQYF
TGTGCCAGCAGCCAAGATTTACAGGGTTCTGGTACGCAGTATTTT
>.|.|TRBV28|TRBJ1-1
CASSLRGGDTEAFF
TGTGCCAGCAGTTTAAGGGGGGGGGACACTGAAGCTTTCTTT
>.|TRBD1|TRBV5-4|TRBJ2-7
CASSIPGQGVHEQYF
TGTGCCAGCAGCATACCGGGACAGGGAGTCCACGAGCAGTACTTC
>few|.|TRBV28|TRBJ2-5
CASSLGVRDTFYETQYF
TGTGCCAGCAGTTTAGGAGTACGGGACACCTTTTACGAGACCCAGTACTTC
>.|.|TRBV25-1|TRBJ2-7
CASSSAGSSYEQYF
TGTGCCAGCAGTTCTGCGGGGAGCTCCTACGAGCAGTACTTC
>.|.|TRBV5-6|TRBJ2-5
CASSLGHPGETQYF
TGTGCCAGCAGCTTAGGGCACCCCGGGGAGACCCAGTACTTC
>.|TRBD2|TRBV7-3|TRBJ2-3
CASSQGLAGGADTQYF
TGTGCCAGCAGCCAAGGACTAGCGGGGGGTGCAGATACGCAGTATTTT
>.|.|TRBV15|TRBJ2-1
CATSKNSGPSSYNEQFF
TGTGCCACCAGCAAAAATAGCGGTCCGAGCTCCTACAATGAGCAGTTCTTC
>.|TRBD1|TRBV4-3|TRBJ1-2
CASSQGTGAIYGYTF
TGCGCCAGCAGCCAGGGCACAGGGGCCATCTATGGCTACACCTTC
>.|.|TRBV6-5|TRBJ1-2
CASEWAGSYGYTF
TGTGCCAGCGAATGGGCAGGCTCCTATGGCTACACCTTC
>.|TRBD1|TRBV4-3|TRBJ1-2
CASSQSGQGGGYTF
TGCGCCAGCAGCCAAAGCGGACAGGGGGGTGGCTACACCTTC
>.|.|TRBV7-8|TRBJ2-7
CASSLDVSSWAEQYF
TGTGCCAGCAGCTTAGATGTGTCGTCCTGGGCCGAGCAGTACTTC
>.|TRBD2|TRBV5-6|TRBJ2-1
CASSWTSGYNEQFF
TGTGCCAGCAGCTGGACTAGCGGCTACAATGAGCAGTTCTTC
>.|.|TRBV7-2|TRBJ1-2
CASSLGGWLNYGYTF
TGTGCCAGCAGCTTAGGTGGTTGGCTTAACTATGGCTACACCTTC
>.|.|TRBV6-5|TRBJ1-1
CASSYSAGQGSEAFF
TGTGCCAGCAGTTACTCGGCCGGGCAGGGGTCTGAAGCTTTCTTT
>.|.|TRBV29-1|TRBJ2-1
CSGRTRYNEQFF
TGCAGCGGGAGGACTCGCTACAATGAGCAGTTCTTC
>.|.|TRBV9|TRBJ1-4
CASSPQGGTTNEKLFF
TGTGCCAGCAGCCCCCAAGGGGGGACAACTAATGAAAAACTGTTTTTT
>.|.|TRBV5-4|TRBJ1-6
CASSFRADPGNSPLHF
TGTGCCAGCAGCTTCAGGGCCGACCCTGGTAATTCACCCCTCCACTTT
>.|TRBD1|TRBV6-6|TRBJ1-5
CASSYSGQGPNQPQHF
TGTGCCAGCAGTTACTCGGGACAGGGCCCCAATCAGCCCCAGCATTTT
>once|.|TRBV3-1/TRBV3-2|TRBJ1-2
CASSQGNYGYTF
TGTGCCAGCAGCCAAGGTAACTATGGCTACACCTTC
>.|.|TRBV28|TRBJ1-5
CASSPSSGANQPQHF
TGTGCCAGCAGTCCCTCATCGGGGGCGAATCAGCCCCAGCATTTT
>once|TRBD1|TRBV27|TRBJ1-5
CASSSGTGNQPQHF
TGTGCCAGCAGTTCCGGGACAGGCAATCAGCCCCAGCATTTT
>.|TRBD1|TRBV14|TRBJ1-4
CASSPTDRAFEKLFF
TGTGCCAGCAGCCCCACGGACAGGGCTTTTGAAAAACTGTTTTTT
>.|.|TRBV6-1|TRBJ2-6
CASSETGLSGANVLTF
TGTGCCAGCAGTGAAACGGGGCTCAGCGGGGCCAACGTCCTGACTTTC